The 26 T cell receptor beta chains given below trace back to one sample, sequenced in a study of neurological immune-mediated disorders. TCRdb recomputed calls from the 5' RACE reads with MiXCR, one row per CDR3 protein. The data hold roughly 100,000 distinct CDR3 sequences, with 3% to 4% observed a single time. The sample taken for sequencing was PBMCs. The receptors were gathered from a woman between 18 and 29 years old with multiple sclerosis.

The table lists this clonotype with many counts. This sequence joins TRBV12-3 or TRBV12-4 and TRBJ1-2, with 7 bases that match TRBD1. The CDR3 is made up of 14 amino acids. Trimming cost V 3 bases and J 0 bases; bases outside gene matches: 1. The CDR3, as DNA: TGTGCCAGCAGTTTGACAGGGCCTAACTATGGCTACACCTTC. It encodes CASSLTGPNYGYTF.

Turning to this clonotype: A much larger clone lies a single base off, so this may be a read error. The J gene is TRBJ2-2, the V gene TRBV5-8, with unresolved D. From germline, CDR1 is SGHTS and CDR2 YDEGEE. The CDR3 length is 12 residues. The CDR3 sequence is CVSSPIDGELFF. CDR3 coding DNA: TGTGTCAGCAGCCCAATCGACGGGGAGCTGTTTTTT.

This clonotype was seen repeatedly, ten times or more. J is TRBJ2-7 and V is TRBV20-1, with TRBD2 matching over 9 bases. With 6 bases clipped from V and 5 bases from J, the junction kept 14 bases outside the gene matches. Germline assignment: CDR1 DFQATT and CDR2 SNEGSKA (reference sequence). The CDR3 has 15 amino acids. The CDR3, as DNA: TGCAGTGCGAGGCTAGCGGGGTCCTATAGCCACGAGCAGTACTTC. It encodes CSARLAGSYSHEQYF.

This clonotype was observed at least ten times. V is TRBV6-4 and J is TRBJ2-6; D might be TRBD1 or TRBD2, each matching 5 bases. The CDR3 consists of 16 residues. The germline V and J ends were trimmed by 3 bases and 4 bases, with 13 bases remaining between them. CDR1 and CDR2 from the germline V gene are MRHNA and SNTAGT. CDR3 coding DNA: TGTGCCAGCAGTGAGTGGGGGTCTACCGGGGCCAACGTCCTGACTTTC. It codes for CASSEWGSTGANVLTF.

Remarks on this clonotype: A read error may explain this, as a much larger clone is one base away. The CDR3 DNA reads TGTGCCAGCAGCCGCAATAGGGGTGACACAGATACGCAGTATTTT. Translating gives CASSRNRGDTDTQYF. The chain carries TRBV6-5 and TRBJ2-3; a weak D match, TRBD1 (5 bases). CDR3 length: 15 amino acids. V dropped 6 bases and J dropped 2 bases, with 15 bases sitting between them. The germline CDR1 and CDR2 sequences are MNHEY and SVGAGI.

The rearrangement uses TRBV10-3 and TRBJ2-1; 10 nucleotides match TRBD2. Germline CDR1 reads ENHRY; CDR2 reads SYGVKD. The CDR3 loop spans 13 amino acids. V was pared by 10 bases and J by 9 bases, with 9 bases of the junction left unmatched. Written as DNA, the CDR3 is TGTGCCACCGAGCGGGAGGGCCTGGGTGAGCAGTTCTTC. Translated, it gives CATEREGLGEQFF.

This clonotype occurred many times. V and J are TRBV27 and TRBJ2-7; TRBD2 is a possible D gene (6 bases). The CDR3 runs 14 residues. The ends were cut back, 2 bases at V and 3 bases at J, with 11 bases in the middle. Germline V lookup: CDR1 MNHEY, CDR2 SMNVEV (reference sequence). CDR3 protein: CASSLMEGRYEQYF. For the CDR3, the DNA is TGTGCCAGCAGTTTAATGGAGGGGCGCTACGAGCAGTACTTC.

This clonotype was counted ten times or more. The chain couples TRBV12-3 or TRBV12-4 to TRBJ2-7; 7 nucleotides agree with TRBD1. The CDR3 is made up of 14 amino acids. Unmatched junction bases numbered 8, after V lost 6 bases and J lost 3 bases. The CDR3 is CASSTGTVGYEQYF. The CDR3 DNA follows: TGTGCCAGCAGCACCGGGACAGTCGGCTACGAGCAGTACTTC.

This clonotype has only a few counts. The V gene is TRBV20-1, the J gene TRBJ1-5; 7 bases match TRBD1. Germline V gene lookup returns CDR1 DFQATT and CDR2 SNEGSKA (reference sequence). The CDR3 is 15 amino acids. Trimming removed 2 bases from V and 4 bases from J; junction bases left unmatched: 8. The CDR3 spells CSARLPDRSNQPQHF. The DNA for the CDR3 is TGCAGTGCTAGACTTCCGGACAGGAGTAATCAGCCCCAGCATTTT.

The rearrangement uses TRBV10-3 and TRBJ1-4; D call uncertain. The CDR3 totals 14 residues. Germline CDR1 and CDR2: ENHRY and SYGVKD. Between the trimmed V and J ends, which lost 5 bases and 2 bases, there was a span of 9 bases. CDR3 DNA: TGTGCCATCAGTCCAGAGAACACTAATGAAAAACTGTTTTTT. Protein product: CAISPENTNEKLFF.

This clonotype was picked up many times. This chain connects TRBV7-3 to TRBJ2-1; TRBD2 matches at 11 bases. The CDR3 is made up of 14 amino acids. Trimming at V came to 5 bases and at J to 5 bases, leaving 2 bases not matched to a gene. CDR1 and CDR2 (germline): SGHTA, FQGTGA. CDR3 loop: CASSLTSGNNEQFF. DNA for the CDR3: TGTGCCAGCAGCCTGACTAGCGGGAACAATGAGCAGTTCTTC.

Many counts were recorded for this clonotype. The chain combines TRBV14 with TRBJ2-3; D is possibly TRBD1 (5 bases). Germline CDR1 reads SGHDN; CDR2 reads FVKESK. This CDR3 region has 16 residues. V was clipped by 4 bases and J by 0 bases, with 14 bases between them. The CDR3 DNA sequence: TGTGCCAGCAGCCTCCTGCAGGGAACTAGCACAGATACGCAGTATTTT. Its protein product is CASSLLQGTSTDTQYF. Together with reference TRBV14 and TRBJ2-3, the CDR3 gives the full variable domain: EAGVTQFPSHSVIEKGQTVTLRCDPISGHDNLYWYRRVMGKEIKFLLHFVKESKQDESGMPNNRFLAERTGGTYSTLKVQPAELEDSGVYFCASSLLQGTSTDTQYFGPGTRLTVL.

Ten or more counts support this clonotype. This chain uses TRBV20-1 with TRBJ2-6; a weak D match, TRBD1 (6 bases). Germline V gives CDR1 DFQATT, CDR2 SNEGSKA (reference sequence). Trimming left V 0 bases short and J 0 bases short, with 15 bases between. This CDR3 comprises 18 residues. DNA of the CDR3: TGCAGTGCTAGAGAGGACAGTGGGATAAACTCTGGGGCCAACGTCCTGACTTTC. It encodes CSAREDSGINSGANVLTF.

This clonotype has at least ten counts. This chain joins TRBV9 and TRBJ2-5, with a tentative D call TRBD2 (5 bases). The V gene lost 5 bases and the J gene lost 1 base, with 18 bases spanning the gap. Germline V gene data show CDR1 as SGDLS and CDR2 as YYNGEE. This CDR3 has 16 amino acids. The DNA for the CDR3 is TGTGCCAGCAGTAGCTCGGGATTGGGTCTCCAAGAGACCCAGTACTTC. This gives the protein CASSSSGLGLQETQYF. Combining the CDR3 with reference TRBV9 and TRBJ2-5 gives the whole variable domain DSGVTQTPKHLITATGQRVTLRCSPRSGDLSVYWYQQSLDQGLQFLIQYYNGEERAKGNILERFSAQQFPDLHSELNLSSLELGDSALYFCASSSSGLGLQETQYFGPGTRLLVL.

Many counts were recorded for this clonotype. V usage is TRBV6-5 and J usage is TRBJ1-1; D is undetermined. CDR1 is MNHEY and CDR2 is SVGAGI in the germline V gene. This CDR3 contains 13 residues. Trimming pared 6 bases from V and 4 bases from J, leaving 12 bases between. The CDR3 loop is CASRILGATEAFF. CDR3 nucleotides: TGTGCCAGCAGAATCTTAGGTGCCACTGAAGCTTTCTTT.

There are many counts of this clonotype. The chain couples TRBV7-9 to TRBJ2-3; D is perhaps TRBD1 or TRBD2 (6 bases each). Germline V lookup: CDR1 SEHNR, CDR2 FQNEAQ (reference sequence). The ends were cut back, 4 bases at V and 1 base at J, with 9 bases in the middle. The CDR3 contains 14 residues. CDR3 sequence: CASSWGAGTDTQYF. DNA of the CDR3: TGTGCCAGCAGCTGGGGGGCAGGCACAGATACGCAGTATTTT. The whole variable domain, filled in from reference TRBV7-9 and TRBJ2-3, reads DTGVSQNPRHKITKRGQNVTFRCDPISEHNRLYWYRQTLGQGPEFLTYFQNEAQLEKSRLLSDRFSAERPKGSFSTLEIQRTEQGDSAMYLCASSWGAGTDTQYFGPGTRLTVL.

This clonotype was detected many times. CDR3 sequence reads: CSAGGSYNEQFF. In nucleotides, the CDR3 is TGCAGCGCCGGAGGGTCCTACAATGAGCAGTTCTTC. The chain joins TRBV29-1 to TRBJ2-1, with a weak D call TRBD2 (6 bases). V was pared by 7 bases and J by 1 base, with 8 bases between. The CDR3 length is 12 residues. Germline-derived CDR1 and CDR2 are SQVTM and ANQGSEA.

This clonotype has ten or more counts. This chain connects TRBV11-2 to TRBJ2-3, with 10 positions matching TRBD1. Germline CDR1 SGHAT, CDR2 FQNNGV. V shed 2 bases and J 4 bases; nucleotides not matched to a gene: 6. There are 16 residues in the CDR3. Written as DNA, the CDR3 is TGTGCCAGCAGCTTAAGAAGGACAGGGGGTGCAGATACGCAGTATTTT. Translated: CASSLRRTGGADTQYF.

This clonotype has at least ten counts. The rearrangement links TRBV4-1 to TRBJ2-1; weak D call: TRBD2 (5 bases). This CDR3 has 14 amino acids. In germline, CDR1 is MGHRA, CDR2 YSYEKL. V was cut by 3 bases and J by 5 bases, with 11 bases left in between. The CDR3 DNA follows: TGCGCCAGCAGCCAGGGATCCGGGGACAATGAGCAGTTCTTC. It yields the protein CASSQGSGDNEQFF.

This clonotype has a count of ten or more. V is TRBV7-9 and J is TRBJ2-3; 10 bases map to TRBD2. J lost 4 bases, V lost 9 bases, and 1 base had no gene match. Germline loops: CDR1 SEHNR, CDR2 FQNEAQ (reference sequence). The CDR3 sequence is 12 residues long. The CDR3: CASSGGPDTQYF. CDR3 DNA: TGTGCCAGTAGCGGGGGGCCAGATACGCAGTATTTT.

This clonotype was seen many times. V and J are TRBV3-1 and TRBJ1-5, with D unclear. Trimming shortened V by 4 bases and J by 9 bases, and 16 bases separated the two germline ends. This CDR3 has 14 residues. Germline CDR1 and CDR2: LGHDT and YNNKEL (reference sequence). The CDR3 loop reads CASSPSPGGWPQHF. As DNA, the CDR3 is TGTGCCAGCAGCCCCTCGCCGGGCGGGTGGCCCCAGCATTTT.

This clonotype was observed at least ten times. This chain links TRBV18 with TRBJ2-7; D unresolved. Trimming stripped 2 bases from V and 0 bases from J, with 11 bases between. Germline-derived CDR1 and CDR2 are KGHSH and LQKENI. This CDR3 region has 15 residues. CDR3 residues: CASSPEGPFSYEQYF. CDR3 DNA sequence: TGTGCCAGCTCACCAGAAGGGCCCTTCTCCTACGAGCAGTACTTC.

The genes are TRBV5-1 and TRBJ2-3; TRBD2 aligns across 10 bases. V shed 3 bases and J 5 bases; nucleotides not matched to a gene: 6. Germline V gene data show CDR1 as SGHRS and CDR2 as YFSETQ. This CDR3 is 15 amino acids long. The CDR3 nucleotides are TGCGCCAGCAGCTCAACAGCGGGAGGGGTAGATACGCAGTATTTT. Protein product: CASSSTAGGVDTQYF. Combining the CDR3 with reference TRBV5-1 and TRBJ2-3 gives the whole variable domain KAGVTQTPRYLIKTRGQQVTLSCSPISGHRSVSWYQQTPGQGLQFLFEYFSETQRNKGNFPGRFSGRQFSNSRSEMNVSTLELGDSALYLCASSSTAGGVDTQYFGPGTRLTVL.

This clonotype was counted only a few times. The chain uses TRBV3-1 and TRBJ2-5; 7 nucleotides line up with TRBD2. J gave up 7 bases and V 1 base, and 6 bases lay outside the gene matches. The CDR3 spans 14 residues. Germline CDR1 and CDR2: LGHDT and YNNKEL (reference sequence). Here the CDR3 DNA reads TGTGCCAGCAGCCAAGGCCAGCCGGGGGGGACCCAGTACTTC. This codes for CASSQGQPGGTQYF.

This clonotype was counted many times. V gene TRBV29-1 combines with J gene TRBJ2-5, with unresolved D. Germline-derived CDR1 and CDR2 are SQVTM and ANQGSEA. This CDR3 comprises 13 residues. Trimming removed 4 bases from V and 0 bases from J, with 9 bases in between. CDR3 in DNA: TGCAGCGTTGTGTCGCCCTACCAAGAGACCCAGTACTTC. Translating it yields CSVVSPYQETQYF.

This clonotype has a count of ten or more. The genes are TRBV4-2 and TRBJ2-1; 7 bases line up with TRBD2. V was pared by 1 base and J by 5 bases, with 5 bases of the junction left unmatched. Germline V gene data show CDR1 as LGHNA and CDR2 as YNFKEQ. The CDR3 totals 15 residues. The CDR3 loop reads CASSQAGGNHNEQFF. CDR3 DNA sequence: TGTGCCAGCAGCCAAGCCGGGGGGAATCACAATGAGCAGTTCTTC.